Following are 24 T cell receptor beta chains from one sample sequenced in a study of cytomegalovirus exposure and HLA in healthy donors. The PCR ran on 60 Vbeta and 13 Jbeta primers. Profiled with immunoSEQ multiplex PCR; TCRdb holds only in-frame clones, not every one. The sample carries over 200,000 clones, around nine tenths recorded once. Sequenced input: PBMCs. The source of these receptors is a woman aged 18 to 35 in good health and CMV-seronegative.

The rearrangement links TRBV6-5 to TRBJ2-2; the D is unclear. The CDR3 is made up of 15 amino acids. CDR1 MNHEY and CDR2 SVGAGI come from the germline V gene. Trimming removed 0 bases from V and 5 bases from J, with 10 bases in between. CDR3 sequence reads: CASSYSRPRTGELFF. CDR3 coding DNA: TGTGCCAGCAGTTACTCGAGGCCTCGGACCGGGGAGCTGTTTTTT.

The chain couples TRBV25-1 to TRBJ2-6; D gene unclear. Germline V gene data show CDR1 as MGHDK and CDR2 as SYGVNS. The CDR3 contains 15 residues. Between the trimmed V and J ends, which lost 5 bases and 0 bases, there was a span of 8 bases. The CDR3 loop reads CASSIASSGANVLTF. In nucleotides, the CDR3 is TGTGCCAGCAGTATAGCATCCTCTGGGGCCAACGTCCTGACTTTC.

This chain joins TRBV9 and TRBJ2-3, with TRBD2 matching 11 bases. With V trimmed by 1 base and J by 1 base, 2 bases remained unmatched. The CDR3 spans 16 residues. CDR1 is SGDLS and CDR2 is YYNGEE in the germline V gene. CDR3 sequence (DNA): TGTGCCAGCAGCGTATTACTAGCGGGGGGCACAGATACGCAGTATTTT. This encodes CASSVLLAGGTDTQYF.

J is TRBJ2-7 and V is TRBV6-4; weak D call: TRBD2 (6 bases). The CDR3 spans 14 residues. Germline V gene data show CDR1 as MRHNA and CDR2 as SNTAGT. V was pared by 5 bases and J by 5 bases, with 16 bases between. The CDR3 coding sequence is TGTGCCAGCAGTTCCCCCGGGACTGCAAACGAGCAGTACTTC. Its translation: CASSSPGTANEQYF.

The V and J genes are TRBV27 and TRBJ2-7, with a tentative D call TRBD1 (5 bases). The V end lost 3 bases, the J end lost 7 bases, and 10 bases lay between the germline ends. The CDR3 is made up of 12 amino acids. Germline-derived CDR1 and CDR2 are MNHEY and SMNVEV (reference sequence). The CDR3 DNA reads TGTGCCAGCAGTTTTAACACAGGAGAGCAGTACTTC. Amino acid sequence: CASSFNTGEQYF.

The chain joins TRBV15 to TRBJ2-7; 7 nucleotides agree with TRBD2. This CDR3 has 15 residues. The J segment lost 7 bases and the V segment lost 0 bases, leaving 9 bases of the junction unmatched. In germline, CDR1 is LNHNV, CDR2 YYDKDF (reference sequence). The CDR3 nucleotides are TGTGCCACCAGCAGAGATACGGCAGCGGGACGGGAGCAGTACTTC. Protein: CATSRDTAAGREQYF.

This chain joins TRBV7-3 and TRBJ2-1; 11 bases agree with TRBD2. This CDR3 is 15 amino acids long. Per the germline V gene, CDR1 is SGHTA and CDR2 is FQGTGA. J was trimmed by 0 bases and V by 8 bases; bases with no gene match: 3. CDR3 sequence: CASGLAGGSYNEQFF. For the CDR3, the DNA is TGTGCCAGCGGTCTAGCGGGAGGCTCCTACAATGAGCAGTTCTTC.

The rearrangement uses TRBV10-3 and TRBJ2-1; 13 positions match TRBD2. The CDR3 extends over 18 amino acids. Looked up from germline, CDR1 is ENHRY and CDR2 is SYGVKD. Unmatched junction bases numbered 13, after V lost 6 bases and J lost 5 bases. CDR3 amino acids: CAISRTSGSARINNEQFF. The CDR3 DNA reads TGTGCCATCAGCAGGACTAGCGGGAGCGCAAGGATTAACAATGAGCAGTTCTTC.

The chain couples TRBV6-4 to TRBJ2-4, with 10 bases identical to TRBD1. Germline CDR1 is MRHNA and CDR2 is SNTAGT. V lost 6 bases and J lost 6; bases outside the gene matches: 11. This CDR3 has 16 amino acids. CDR3 nucleotide sequence: TGTGCCAGCAGCCCGACAGGGGGCGCGGACCTAAACATTCAGTACTTC. Protein sequence: CASSPTGGADLNIQYF.

The rearrangement uses TRBV27 and TRBJ2-1, with D unclear. The CDR3 has 12 amino acids. V was shortened by 6 bases and J by 8 bases, with 11 bases between the two germline ends. Germline V lookup: CDR1 MNHEY, CDR2 SMNVEV (reference sequence). CDR3: CASRLTPDEQFF. Here the CDR3 DNA reads TGTGCCAGCAGGCTTACCCCGGATGAGCAGTTCTTC.

The chain combines TRBV29-1 with TRBJ1-4; TRBD1 is a possible D gene (5 bases). Trimming took off 5 bases at V and 8 bases at J, with 9 bases between the two ends. From germline, CDR1 is SQVTM and CDR2 ANQGSEA. This CDR3 has 11 residues. The CDR3 sequence is CSVSGEEKLFF. The CDR3 nucleotides read TGCAGCGTTTCGGGGGAGGAAAAACTGTTTTTT.

The chain recombines TRBV10-2 with TRBJ2-1, with D perhaps TRBD2 (5 bases). CDR1 is WSHSY, CDR2 SAAADI, per germline. Trimming cost V 8 bases and J 3 bases, with 5 bases left between them. The length of the CDR3 is 11 residues. In DNA form, the CDR3 reads TGCGCCAGCCGGGACTACAATGAGCAGTTCTTC. Translated, it gives CASRDYNEQFF.

This clone was recorded only once. V usage is TRBV7-2 and J usage is TRBJ2-7; TRBD2 aligns across 15 bases. Germline V gives CDR1 SGHTA, CDR2 FQGNSA. The CDR3 has 17 amino acids. V was clipped by 4 bases and J by 4 bases; unmatched bases: 8. For the CDR3, the DNA is TGTGCCAGCAGCTGGACTAGCGGGAGGGCGGGAGCTTACGAGCAGTACTTC. Residues: CASSWTSGRAGAYEQYF.

The CDR3 nucleotides read TGCGCCAGCAGCTCGTTTGACAGGGGGTCTGAAAAACTGTTTTTT. Translating gives CASSSFDRGSEKLFF. The chain employs TRBV5-1 and TRBJ1-4; 9 bases agree with TRBD1. V gave up 3 bases and J gave up 7 bases; unmatched junction bases: 7. CDR1 is SGHRS, CDR2 YFSETQ, per germline. The CDR3 covers 15 residues.

The rearrangement uses TRBV9 and TRBJ2-4, with TRBD2 matching over 13 bases. The CDR3 is made up of 17 amino acids. The germline CDR1 and CDR2 sequences are SGDLS and YYNGEE. V shed 2 bases, J shed 8 bases, and the junction held 10 bases outside the gene matches. This CDR3 reads CASSVRTSGGEGDIQYF. In DNA form, the CDR3 reads TGTGCCAGCAGCGTCAGGACTAGCGGGGGCGAGGGTGACATTCAGTACTTC.

The V call is TRBV11-2, the J call TRBJ2-1, with a tentative D call TRBD1 (5 bases). The CDR3 is made up of 15 amino acids. Germline CDR1 reads SGHAT; CDR2 reads FQNNGV. V gave up 5 bases and J gave up 0 bases, with 11 bases separating them. The CDR3 DNA reads TGTGCCAGCAGCAAAACTGACAGCTCCTACAATGAGCAGTTCTTC. Translated: CASSKTDSSYNEQFF.

The chain has TRBV7-9 and TRBJ2-6; 7 bases fit TRBD2. CDR1 SEHNR and CDR2 FQNEAQ come from the germline V gene (reference sequence). V dropped 0 bases and J dropped 4; count of bases not matched to a gene: 6. The CDR3 extends over 17 amino acids. The CDR3 nucleotides are TGTGCCAGCAGCTTAGCCCGGGGGGACGAGGGGGCCAACGTCCTGACTTTC. Its protein product is CASSLARGDEGANVLTF.

This chain connects TRBV5-1 to TRBJ2-1; TRBD2 might be the D (6 bases). The V gene's germline CDR1 is SGHRS and CDR2 YFSETQ. V was pared by 0 bases and J by 10 bases, with 20 bases between. The CDR3 extends over 16 amino acids. DNA of the CDR3: TGCGCCAGCAGCTTGGGATTGACTAGAGTGGATTTGGAGCAGTTCTTC. Translation gives CASSLGLTRVDLEQFF.

The genes are TRBV4-3 and TRBJ2-7; 8 nucleotides align to TRBD2. Germline loops: CDR1 LGHNA, CDR2 YSLEER. The CDR3 is made up of 16 amino acids. Trimming cost V 1 base and J 2 bases; bases outside gene matches: 7. The CDR3 loop is CASSQVVGGDPYEQYF. The CDR3, as DNA: TGCGCCAGCAGCCAAGTGGTCGGGGGGGACCCCTACGAGCAGTACTTC.

The V and J genes are TRBV7-9 and TRBJ2-5, with 7 nucleotides matching TRBD2. Matching the DNA end better, TRBJ2-7 makes the J call doubtful. Germline V gives CDR1 SEHNR, CDR2 FQNEAQ (reference sequence). The CDR3 runs 15 residues. The CDR3 DNA follows: TGTGCCAGCAGCTTTGTCGGGGGGAGCTCCTACGAGCAGTACTTC. This translates into CASSFVGGSSYEQYF.

This chain uses TRBV19 with TRBJ2-2; D may be TRBD2 (6 bases). The CDR3 loop spans 16 amino acids. From germline, CDR1 is LNHDA and CDR2 SQIVND (reference sequence). V lost 1 base to trimming and J lost 10 bases, with 19 bases between them. The chain's CDR3 is CASSIVGGLGRKELFF. In nucleotides, the CDR3 is TGTGCCAGTAGTATAGTCGGGGGACTGGGGAGAAAGGAGCTGTTTTTT.

The chain has TRBV18 and TRBJ2-5; D might be TRBD1 (5 bases). From germline, CDR1 is KGHSH and CDR2 LQKENI. V lost 6 bases and J lost 9, with 17 bases in between. CDR3 length: 13 amino acids. For the CDR3, the DNA is TGTGCCAGCTCCCGTTTGAGCAGGGAAGCCCAGTACTTC. The encoded protein is CASSRLSREAQYF.

This chain connects TRBV6-1 to TRBJ2-3, with 7 bases fitting TRBD1. Germline loops: CDR1 MNHNS, CDR2 SASEGT. V trimming: 2 bases; J trimming: 2 bases; junction bases outside the gene matches: 4. This CDR3 is 15 amino acids long. The CDR3 protein is CASSENRGITDTQYF. In DNA, the CDR3 is TGTGCCAGCAGTGAAAACAGGGGAATCACAGATACGCAGTATTTT.

This chain connects TRBV4-2 to TRBJ1-1; no clear D. This CDR3 is built from 11 residues. Trimming took off 3 bases at V and 8 bases at J, with 7 bases between the two ends. Looked up from germline, CDR1 is LGHNA and CDR2 is YNFKEQ. The CDR3 sequence: CASSHLQEAFF. The CDR3 nucleotides read TGTGCCAGCAGCCACTTACAGGAAGCTTTCTTT.